This T cell receptor beta chain is from a study of blood T cell repertoires in COVID-19. Study in general: The study drew acute and convalescent COVID-19 samples from the United States, Italy and Spain. Sources were T cells, B-cell-depleted T cells, or PBMCs; the material itself was cDNA or gDNA.

CDR3 length: 18 residues. The germline gives CDR1 SGHRS, CDR2 YFSETQ. The junction had 10 bases not matched to a gene; V was cut back by 2 bases and J by 4 bases. Under the authors' procedure: Counts of nucleated cells, estimated from reference gene primer amplification, were obtained. Clones were read by immunoSEQ multiplex PCR, and TCRdb kept only the in-frame ones, dropping some. The D gene and trimming were derived from the DNA, and the V and J assignments and clone size from that table. The data show some 51,000 clones, approximately 86% seen once. The chain uses TRBV5-1 and TRBJ2-3; 13 bases align to TRBD2. The receptor was isolated from a man in his 60s with acute or convalescent COVID-19. Source material: peripheral blood. The CDR3 nucleotides are TGCGCCAGCAGCTTATCCACTAGCGGGGGGGCCCCCGCAGATACGCAGTATTTT. It specifies CASSLSTSGGAPADTQYF.